Shown below are 27 T cell receptor beta chains from a single sample sequenced in a study of CD8+ T cells in alopecia areata. cDNA prepared by RNA extraction and subsequent reverse transcription served as the template for sequencing. Assay used: immunoSEQ multiplex PCR; TCRdb lists only in-frame clones, some missing. The sample records approximately 100,000 clones, 40% to 45% being singletons. The sequencing input was CD4+ T cells sorted from blood. The receptor source for this set is a human donor with alopecia areata.

This clone was seen more than once but under ten times. The chain joins TRBV29-1 to TRBJ2-5, with 9 bases aligning to TRBD1. CDR1 and CDR2 from the germline V gene are SQVTM and ANQGSEA. After removal of 6 bases from V and 4 bases from J, the junction contained 6 bases not matched to a gene. The CDR3 loop spans 13 amino acids. CDR3 coding DNA: TGCAGCGTGGTGGACAGGGGAGGAGAGACCCAGTACTTC. This sequence encodes CSVVDRGGETQYF.

The genes are TRBV29-1 and TRBJ1-1; tentatively, D is TRBD1 (5 bases). Deletions cut 3 bases from V and 1 base from J, with 18 bases between. The CDR3 runs to 16 residues. Looked up from germline, CDR1 is SQVTM and CDR2 is ANQGSEA. This chain's CDR3 is CSVEGSTRGGNTEAFF. DNA of the CDR3: TGCAGCGTTGAGGGATCCACCCGTGGGGGGAACACTGAAGCTTTCTTT.

This clone was picked up a small number of times. The chain recombines TRBV28 with TRBJ2-3; unclear D gene. V gave up 3 bases and J gave up 4 bases, with 8 bases separating them. The CDR3 spans 13 residues. Germline V CDR1 and CDR2: MDHEN, SYDVKM. CDR3 sequence reads: CASSFRLADTQYF. The CDR3 DNA reads as TGTGCCAGCAGTTTTCGCCTAGCAGATACGCAGTATTTT.

The chain links TRBV11-2 to TRBJ2-4; D is unresolved. V lost 0 bases to trimming and J lost 7 bases, with 13 bases between them. The CDR3 covers 15 residues. CDR1 is SGHAT and CDR2 is FQNNGV in the germline V gene. The CDR3 coding sequence is TGTGCCAGCAGCTTAGATGTTTCGGGTTTCAACATTCAGTACTTC. Its protein is CASSLDVSGFNIQYF.

This clone showed up just a few times. The chain combines TRBV30 with TRBJ2-4; TRBD2 matches at 7 bases. CDR3 length equals 14 residues. Trimming at V came to 3 bases and at J to 5 bases, leaving 7 bases not matched to a gene. Germline CDR1 is GTSNPN and CDR2 is SVGIG (reference sequence). Written as DNA, the CDR3 is TGTGCCTGGAGCGCGGGAGCTTGGGAAAACATTCAGTACTTC. Its translation is CAWSAGAWENIQYF.

The chain employs TRBV14 and TRBJ2-7; D might be TRBD2 (6 bases). There are 16 residues in the CDR3. Between the trimmed V and J ends, which lost 1 base and 7 bases, there was a span of 20 bases. CDR1 and CDR2 (germline): SGHDN, FVKESK. The chain's CDR3 is CASSQVRDSPFREQYF. The CDR3 coding sequence is TGTGCCAGCAGCCAAGTCCGGGACTCTCCTTTTCGGGAGCAGTACTTC.

The chain has TRBV29-1 and TRBJ2-5; D ambiguous. Trimming cost V 1 base and J 5 bases, with 11 bases left between them. The CDR3 is made up of 13 amino acids. Germline V gene data show CDR1 as SQVTM and CDR2 as ANQGSEA. The CDR3 here is CSVEGGSRETQYF. The CDR3 nucleotides are TGCAGCGTTGAAGGTGGCAGTCGCGAGACCCAGTACTTC.

The rearrangement uses TRBV29-1 and TRBJ2-1, with D possibly matching TRBD1 (5 bases). Trimming removed 4 bases from V and 6 bases from J, with 22 bases in between. Germline V gives CDR1 SQVTM, CDR2 ANQGSEA. This CDR3 spans 16 amino acids. CDR3 nucleotides: TGCAGCGTTGTTGTCAGGGTAAACTGGTACGGCAATGAGCAGTTCTTC. It is translated as CSVVVRVNWYGNEQFF.

The chain has TRBV2 and TRBJ2-1; a possible D gene is TRBD2 (5 bases). The germline V and J ends were trimmed by 5 bases and 6 bases, with 14 bases remaining between them. The CDR3 has 14 amino acids. Germline lookup yields CDR1 SNHLY and CDR2 FYNNEI. This CDR3 is CASSTSYTSNEQFF. CDR3 bases: TGTGCCAGCAGTACCTCTTACACTAGCAATGAGCAGTTCTTC.

This chain joins TRBV5-1 and TRBJ2-3, with D perhaps matching TRBD2 (5 bases). The V end lost 2 bases, the J end lost 3 bases, and 13 bases lay between the germline ends. The V gene's germline CDR1 is SGHRS and CDR2 YFSETQ. This CDR3 comprises 15 residues. DNA for the CDR3: TGCGCCAGCAGCTTACCGTCTAGCCAGACAGATACGCAGTATTTT. Translation gives CASSLPSSQTDTQYF.

This clone was seen only a few times. The gene calls are TRBV2 and TRBJ2-3; D gene unclear. The CDR3 has 14 amino acids. CDR1 is SNHLY and CDR2 is FYNNEI in the germline V gene. Trimming pared 4 bases from V and 7 bases from J, leaving 15 bases between. DNA of the CDR3: TGTGCCAGCAGTGGGACGAATCTAGGACATACGCAGTATTTT. Translation gives CASSGTNLGHTQYF.

The chain is built from TRBV6-6 and TRBJ2-1; perhaps D is TRBD1 or TRBD2 (5 bases each). Germline V gives CDR1 MNHNY, CDR2 SVGAGI (reference sequence). The CDR3 runs 16 residues. The V and J ends lost 0 bases and 5 bases respectively, with 14 bases between them. CDR3 nucleotides: TGTGCCAGCAGTTACTCCCCGGGGCAGGGTAACAATGAGCAGTTCTTC. It yields the protein CASSYSPGQGNNEQFF.

This clone came up once. The chain links TRBV28 to TRBJ1-2, with 7 bases identical to TRBD1. CDR1 and CDR2 from the germline V gene are MDHEN and SYDVKM. The V segment lost 1 base and the J segment 8 bases; nucleotides outside the gene matches: 1. This CDR3 spans 12 amino acids. The CDR3 loop is CASSLLGGGYTF. Here the CDR3 DNA reads TGTGCCAGCAGTTTATTAGGGGGCGGCTACACCTTC.

V is TRBV29-1 and J is TRBJ2-1; 7 nucleotides line up with TRBD1. There are 16 residues in the CDR3. The J segment lost 10 bases and the V segment lost 6 bases, leaving 21 bases of the junction unmatched. Germline V gene lookup returns CDR1 SQVTM and CDR2 ANQGSEA. The CDR3 sequence is CSVAYLPGQQPWEQFF. The CDR3 nucleotides are TGCAGCGTCGCCTACCTTCCGGGACAGCAGCCGTGGGAGCAGTTCTTC.

This clone has just a few counts. The gene calls are TRBV14 and TRBJ2-5; D is perhaps TRBD2 (5 bases). The CDR3 totals 16 residues. The germline V gene encodes CDR1 SGHDN and CDR2 FVKESK. Trimming shortened V by 1 base and J by 4 bases, and 16 bases separated the two germline ends. CDR3 region: CASSQVRGLDRETQYF. DNA of the CDR3: TGTGCCAGCAGCCAAGTTCGTGGACTGGACCGAGAGACCCAGTACTTC.

This chain connects TRBV29-1 to TRBJ2-3, with D uncertain. Trimming removed 0 bases at V and 3 bases at J, with 4 bases between. The CDR3 has 12 amino acids. Germline CDR1 reads SQVTM; CDR2 reads ANQGSEA. The CDR3 protein is CSVEDPTDTQYF. The CDR3 bases are TGCAGCGTTGAAGACCCGACAGATACGCAGTATTTT.

This clone was detected a few times. This chain links TRBV29-1 with TRBJ1-2; the D gene is possibly TRBD1 (5 bases). This CDR3 is 11 amino acids long. The ends were cut back, 7 bases at V and 4 bases at J, with 10 bases in the middle. CDR1 SQVTM and CDR2 ANQGSEA come from the germline V gene. CDR3 in amino acids: CSGGGSYGYTF. The CDR3 DNA reads TGCAGCGGCGGGGGTAGCTATGGCTACACCTTC.

V usage is TRBV11-2 and J usage is TRBJ1-1; possibly TRBD1 for D (5 bases). V lost 3 bases and J lost 1, with 12 bases in between. The length of the CDR3 is 15 residues. Germline V gene lookup returns CDR1 SGHAT and CDR2 FQNNGV. The CDR3, as DNA: TGTGCCAGCAGCTTCGGGCCCCAGGGGAACACTGAAGCTTTCTTT. Translating gives CASSFGPQGNTEAFF.

This clone was seen a few times. The chain couples TRBV18 to TRBJ1-4; D is unresolved. Trimming pared 2 bases from V and 5 bases from J, leaving 6 bases between. The germline V gene encodes CDR1 KGHSH and CDR2 LQKENI. CDR3 length: 13 amino acids. CDR3: CASSPGRNEKLFF. CDR3 nucleotide sequence: TGTGCCAGCTCACCAGGTCGCAATGAAAAACTGTTTTTT. Combining the CDR3 with reference TRBV18 and TRBJ1-4 gives the whole variable domain NAGVMQNPRHLVRRRGQEARLRCSPMKGHSHVYWYRQLPEEGLKFMVYLQKENIIDESGMPKERFSAEFPKEGPSILRIQQVVRGDSAAYFCASSPGRNEKLFFGSGTQLSVL.

CDR3 DNA: TGCAGCTCAAGCCAGCGGGTCAGCGGCGAGCAGTACTTC. This codes for CSSSQRVSGEQYF. This chain joins TRBV29-1 and TRBJ2-7; the D gene is possibly TRBD2 (6 bases). Trimming cost V 8 bases and J 6 bases, with 20 bases left between them. CDR1 and CDR2 (germline): SQVTM, ANQGSEA. This CDR3 is built from 13 residues.

The genes are TRBV5-1 and TRBJ1-4; no reliable D call. Germline-derived CDR1 and CDR2 are SGHRS and YFSETQ. The CDR3 has 15 amino acids. V was clipped by 0 bases and J by 4 bases, with 10 bases between them. CDR3 nucleotide sequence: TGCGCCAGCAGCTTGGATTTCGCCAGTAATGAAAAACTGTTTTTT. Translation: CASSLDFASNEKLFF.

This clone has a handful of counts. The rearrangement joins TRBV28 to TRBJ2-5; TRBD2 agrees at 7 bases. Germline CDR1 is MDHEN and CDR2 is SYDVKM. This CDR3 contains 14 residues. Trimming at V came to 6 bases and at J to 5 bases, leaving 9 bases not matched to a gene. Here the CDR3 DNA reads TGTGCCAGCAGCCCCGGGACTACACTGGAGACCCAGTACTTC. Translating gives CASSPGTTLETQYF.

This clone was picked up a small number of times. The chain's CDR3 is CRLRPSGGTSGANVLTF. CDR3 sequence (DNA): TGCAGATTGCGACCTAGCGGGGGAACCTCTGGGGCCAACGTCCTGACTTTC. The rearrangement uses TRBV29-1 and TRBJ2-6; 10 bases align to TRBD2. The CDR3 runs to 17 residues. CDR1 is SQVTM and CDR2 is ANQGSEA in the germline V gene.

The chain carries TRBV30 and TRBJ1-3; D ambiguous. Germline values: CDR1 GTSNPN, CDR2 SVGIG (reference sequence). CDR3 length equals 12 residues. Trimming removed 0 bases from V and 4 bases from J, with 4 bases in between. The CDR3 DNA reads as TGTGCCTGGAGTGTACAAGGAAACACCATATATTTT. Encoded protein: CAWSVQGNTIYF. The full variable domain, completed using reference TRBV30 and TRBJ1-3, is SQTIHQWPATLVQPVGSPLSLECTVEGTSNPNLYWYRQAAGRGLQLLFYSVGIGQISSEVPQNLSASRPQDRQFILSSKKLLLSDSGFYLCAWSVQGNTIYFGEGSWLTVV.

The gene calls are TRBV11-3 and TRBJ2-1; D might be TRBD2 (6 bases). CDR3 length: 13 amino acids. The germline gives CDR1 SGHNT, CDR2 YENEEA. Trimming cost V 4 bases and J 7 bases, with 11 bases left between them. CDR3 sequence (DNA): TGTGCCAGCAGCTCGGGACTCTTAAATGAGCAGTTCTTC. Its protein product is CASSSGLLNEQFF. Together with reference TRBV11-3 and TRBJ2-1, the CDR3 gives the full variable domain: EAGVVQSPRYKIIEKKQPVAFWCNPISGHNTLYWYLQNLGQGPELLIRYENEEAVDDSQLPKDRFSAERLKGVDSTLKIQPAELGDSAVYLCASSSGLLNEQFFGPGTRLTVL.

The genes are TRBV9 and TRBJ2-1; D remains ambiguous. Trimming cost V 0 bases and J 9 bases, with 4 bases left between them. Germline loops: CDR1 SGDLS, CDR2 YYNGEE. This CDR3 has 11 amino acids. This CDR3 is CASSVEGEQFF. DNA of the CDR3: TGTGCCAGCAGCGTAGAGGGTGAGCAGTTCTTC.

This sequence joins TRBV29-1 and TRBJ2-7; D possibly corresponds to TRBD1 (8 bases). This CDR3 comprises 11 residues. Per germline, CDR1 SQVTM and CDR2 ANQGSEA. The V end lost 7 bases, the J end lost 6 bases, and 13 bases lay between the germline ends. CDR3 in amino acids: CSGNRGGEQYF. In DNA form, the CDR3 reads TGCAGCGGGAACAGGGGGGGCGAGCAGTACTTC.